Shown below are 30 T cell receptor beta chains from a single sample sequenced in a study of OX40 agonist ivuxolimab in advanced cancers. Using immunoSEQ multiplex PCR, the repertoire was profiled, and TCRdb retains in-frame clones only, with some absent. The repertoire has about 70,000 clones, roughly 88% of them found once; the top ten carry around 8.2%. The sample consisted of CD4+ or CD8+ T cells sorted from blood, taken in a trial of the OX40 agonist ivuxolimab. The receptors were sampled from an adult with an advanced solid tumor such as melanoma, head and neck, liver or kidney cancer.

The sample holds a few counts of this clone. This sequence joins TRBV6-1 and TRBJ2-5, with 9 bases identical to TRBD2. Germline-derived CDR1 and CDR2 are MNHNS and SASEGT. The CDR3 is 14 amino acids. J gave up 3 bases and V 4 bases, and 3 bases lay outside the gene matches. CDR3 sequence reads: CASSGRGGKETQYF. DNA for the CDR3: TGTGCCAGCAGTGGGCGGGGGGGGAAAGAGACCCAGTACTTC.

The chain carries TRBV5-4 and TRBJ2-7; 10 bases agree with TRBD1. Unmatched junction bases numbered 5, after V lost 4 bases and J lost 4 bases. The CDR3 length is 14 residues. Per the germline V gene, CDR1 is SGHNT and CDR2 is YYREEE (reference sequence). CDR3 residues: CASSIRDRGYEQYF. CDR3 nucleotides: TGTGCCAGCAGCATCCGGGACAGGGGTTACGAGCAGTACTTC.

This chain joins TRBV2 and TRBJ2-2; maybe TRBD1 (5 bases). In germline, CDR1 is SNHLY, CDR2 FYNNEI. Trimming cost V 10 bases and J 2 bases, with 14 bases left between them. This CDR3 spans 14 amino acids. For the CDR3, the DNA is TGTGCCACCTCCGACAGAACAAACACCGGGGAGCTGTTTTTT. Residues: CATSDRTNTGELFF.

V is TRBV6-5 and J is TRBJ1-1, with D unclear. Trimming cost V 4 bases and J 1 base, with 10 bases left between them. The CDR3 totals 14 residues. Looked up from germline, CDR1 is MNHEY and CDR2 is SVGAGI. The CDR3 DNA reads TGTGCCAGCAGTTCCAGCGGAACGAACACTGAAGCTTTCTTT. Amino acid sequence: CASSSSGTNTEAFF.

The gene calls are TRBV6-5 and TRBJ2-7, with 10 bases lining up with TRBD1. This CDR3 spans 14 amino acids. In germline, CDR1 is MNHEY, CDR2 SVGAGI. V dropped 6 bases and J dropped 4; count of bases not matched to a gene: 6. The CDR3 sequence is CASRVRGQGYEQYF. In nucleotides, the CDR3 is TGTGCCAGCAGAGTTCGGGGACAGGGGTACGAGCAGTACTTC.

This clone has more than one count but fewer than ten. This chain links TRBV10-3 with TRBJ1-5; the D gene is possibly TRBD1 (6 bases). The CDR3 has 16 residues. V lost 4 bases and J lost 0, with 13 bases in between. The germline V gene encodes CDR1 ENHRY and CDR2 SYGVKD. The CDR3 here is CAISAQGLGSNQPQHF. The CDR3 coding sequence is TGTGCCATCAGTGCACAGGGACTGGGTAGCAATCAGCCCCAGCATTTT.

The chain has TRBV11-1 and TRBJ1-1, with 8 bases matching TRBD1. Germline CDR1 and CDR2: SGHAT and FQDESV (reference sequence). Trimming took 2 bases from V and 6 from J; bases not matched to a gene: 8. The CDR3 has 15 amino acids. The CDR3 here is CASSLRRTGRAEAFF. CDR3 sequence (DNA): TGTGCCAGCAGCTTACGACGGACAGGGCGAGCTGAAGCTTTCTTT.

CDR3: CASSGGVQNSPLHF. The CDR3 region has the DNA TGTGCCAGCAGCGGGGGAGTTCAGAATTCACCCCTCCACTTT. V and J are TRBV9 and TRBJ1-6; no clear D. V gave up 3 bases and J gave up 7 bases, with 11 bases separating them. The CDR3 has 14 amino acids. CDR1 SGDLS and CDR2 YYNGEE come from the germline V gene.

The CDR3 coding sequence is TGTGCCAGCAGCTTAGAAGTAAAGAGCGGAGCAAACATTCAGTACTTC. Protein product: CASSLEVKSGANIQYF. V is TRBV11-3 and J is TRBJ2-4, with a possible D match to TRBD2 (5 bases). V was cut by 0 bases and J by 6 bases, with 15 bases left in between. The germline V gene encodes CDR1 SGHNT and CDR2 YENEEA. The CDR3 sequence is 16 residues long.

The chain is built from TRBV28 and TRBJ2-3; D is perhaps TRBD2 (7 bases). Per germline, CDR1 MDHEN and CDR2 SYDVKM. There are 16 residues in the CDR3. Trimming pared 2 bases from V and 5 bases from J, leaving 17 bases between. CDR3 bases: TGTGCCAGCAGTTTACAAGGGGGGGGCCAATTAGATACGCAGTATTTT. Translated, it gives CASSLQGGGQLDTQYF.

J is TRBJ1-1 and V is TRBV9; no reliable D call. The germline V gene encodes CDR1 SGDLS and CDR2 YYNGEE. This CDR3 is built from 13 residues. The V end lost 0 bases, the J end lost 6 bases, and 9 bases lay between the germline ends. The CDR3 DNA reads TGTGCCAGCAGCGTAGATTCTTTCGCTGAAGCTTTCTTT. It is translated as CASSVDSFAEAFF.

The rearrangement joins TRBV11-3 to TRBJ2-7, with TRBD1 as a possible D gene (6 bases). The CDR3 sequence is 15 residues long. The V gene lost 5 bases and the J gene lost 7 bases, with 21 bases spanning the gap. Germline CDR1 and CDR2: SGHNT and YENEEA. The chain's CDR3 is CASSSGRTDLWEQYF. The CDR3 nucleotides read TGTGCCAGCAGCAGCGGACGGACAGACCTTTGGGAGCAGTACTTC.

The chain recombines TRBV5-1 with TRBJ1-2; D not resolved. This CDR3 has 14 residues. V was clipped by 0 bases and J by 2 bases, with 8 bases between them. CDR1 is SGHRS, CDR2 YFSETQ, per germline. The CDR3 coding sequence is TGCGCCAGCAGCTTGGCAACTGGGAACTATGGCTACACCTTC. It yields the protein CASSLATGNYGYTF.

V usage is TRBV4-3 and J usage is TRBJ1-2; 7 positions agree with TRBD1. Germline V gives CDR1 LGHNA, CDR2 YSLEER. The junction had 11 bases not matched to a gene; V was cut back by 2 bases and J by 2 bases. This CDR3 spans 17 amino acids. CDR3 region: CASSQLKQGLANYGYTF. In DNA form, the CDR3 reads TGCGCCAGCAGCCAACTAAAACAGGGGCTGGCCAACTATGGCTACACCTTC.

About this clone itself: The conserved final phenylalanine or tryptophan is absent from the CDR3, which likely points to a read error. The DNA is left out, because the CDR3 cannot be placed on it with certainty; the CDR3 is given as TCRdb lists it. The chain recombines TRBV28 with TRBJ1-2; the table calls TRBD1, which could not be checked here. Ends included, the CDR3 has 13 residues. CDR1 is MDHEN and CDR2 is SYDVKM in the germline V gene. CDR3 region: CASSRWTGAVLAL.

The chain has TRBV5-8 and TRBJ1-1; a possible D gene is TRBD1 (5 bases). The V gene lost 4 bases and the J gene lost 1 base, with 11 bases spanning the gap. CDR3 length: 14 amino acids. Germline CDR1 is SGHTS and CDR2 is YDEGEE. The CDR3 loop is CASSLMGPNTEAFF. CDR3 bases: TGTGCCAGCAGCCTGATGGGACCGAACACTGAAGCTTTCTTT.

The chain joins TRBV28 to TRBJ1-4; D not resolved. The V end lost 6 bases, the J end lost 4 bases, and 18 bases lay between the germline ends. Germline V gene sequence: CDR1 MDHEN, CDR2 SYDVKM. The CDR3 loop spans 16 amino acids. The CDR3 DNA is TGTGCCAGCAGAAGTGGGCCCCACCCTTTTAATGAAAAACTGTTTTTT. Translation gives CASRSGPHPFNEKLFF.

This clone turned up a few times. The J gene is TRBJ1-1, the V gene TRBV2; 7 bases align to TRBD1. CDR3 length: 15 amino acids. Looked up from germline, CDR1 is SNHLY and CDR2 is FYNNEI. The J segment lost 1 base and the V segment lost 1 base, leaving 3 bases of the junction unmatched. CDR3 loop: CASSEDAGGNTEAFF. DNA for the CDR3: TGTGCCAGCAGTGAAGATGCAGGGGGGAACACTGAAGCTTTCTTT.

A single count supports this clone. The chain employs TRBV6-5 and TRBJ1-2, with TRBD1 matching over 7 bases. Germline V lookup: CDR1 MNHEY, CDR2 SVGAGI. There are 13 residues in the CDR3. With 9 bases clipped from V and 5 bases from J, the junction kept 9 bases outside the gene matches. The chain's CDR3 is CASSKGAEYGYTF. The CDR3 DNA reads as TGTGCCAGTAGCAAGGGGGCGGAATATGGCTACACCTTC.

The chain carries TRBV5-5 and TRBJ1-2; 10 positions agree with TRBD1. Germline CDR1 and CDR2: SGHKS and YYEKEE (reference sequence). V gave up 3 bases and J gave up 2 bases; unmatched junction bases: 7. The CDR3 covers 16 residues. The CDR3 reads CASSWAGQGRNYGYTF. In nucleotides, the CDR3 is TGTGCCAGCAGCTGGGCGGGACAGGGGCGGAACTATGGCTACACCTTC.

This clone was detected once. This chain joins TRBV19 and TRBJ2-3; no definite D call. CDR3 size: 15 residues. Germline CDR1 LNHDA, CDR2 SQIVND (reference sequence). V gave up 6 bases and J gave up 2 bases, with 15 bases separating them. The CDR3 reads CASSPSQTYTDTQYF. DNA for the CDR3: TGTGCCAGTAGCCCCAGTCAGACCTACACAGATACGCAGTATTTT.

The J gene is TRBJ2-5, the V gene TRBV7-2; perhaps TRBD1 as D (5 bases). There are 14 residues in the CDR3. V gave up 0 bases and J gave up 5 bases, with 10 bases separating them. Germline CDR1 SGHTA, CDR2 FQGNSA. CDR3 sequence: CASSLAQGSETQYF. Here the CDR3 DNA reads TGTGCCAGCAGCTTAGCTCAGGGCAGTGAGACCCAGTACTTC.

The rearrangement uses TRBV6-1 and TRBJ1-6; D remains ambiguous. V dropped 4 bases and J dropped 7 bases, with 5 bases sitting between them. CDR1 is MNHNS, CDR2 SASEGT, per germline. The CDR3 is 12 amino acids. As DNA, the CDR3 is TGTGCCAGCAGTGCCGACAATTCACCCCTCCACTTT. Amino acids: CASSADNSPLHF.

The V gene is TRBV6-1, the J gene TRBJ1-2; 10 bases agree with TRBD1. CDR1 and CDR2 (germline): MNHNS, SASEGT. This CDR3 comprises 13 residues. V was clipped by 6 bases and J by 6 bases; unmatched bases: 4. The CDR3 protein is CASRTTGGDGYTF. CDR3 DNA sequence: TGTGCCAGCAGAACGACAGGGGGCGATGGCTACACCTTC.

This clone was seen only once. This rearrangement joins TRBV9 to TRBJ2-5, with D possibly being TRBD2 (5 bases). Trimming took off 0 bases at V and 1 base at J, with 10 bases between the two ends. The length of the CDR3 is 15 residues. Per the germline V gene, CDR1 is SGDLS and CDR2 is YYNGEE. CDR3 amino acids: CASSVVDGLQETQYF. The CDR3 nucleotides are TGTGCCAGCAGCGTAGTCGACGGACTCCAAGAGACCCAGTACTTC.

The chain carries TRBV4-2 and TRBJ1-1; D not certain. Looked up from germline, CDR1 is LGHNA and CDR2 is YNFKEQ. The V end was cut by 4 bases, the J end by 6 bases, with 9 bases between. The CDR3 has 12 residues. The chain's CDR3 is CASSPSSSEAFF. CDR3 DNA: TGTGCCAGCAGCCCGAGCTCTTCTGAAGCTTTCTTT.

The chain uses TRBV6-6 and TRBJ1-3; no clear D. CDR3 length: 14 amino acids. The V end was cut by 1 base, the J end by 0 bases, with 4 bases between. The germline V gene encodes CDR1 MNHNY and CDR2 SVGAGI (reference sequence). Written as DNA, the CDR3 is TGTGCCAGCAGTTACTGGAGCTCTGGAAACACCATATATTTT. Protein product: CASSYWSSGNTIYF.

The genes are TRBV27 and TRBJ2-7; 11 bases agree with TRBD2. This CDR3 has 17 residues. Germline assignment: CDR1 MNHEY and CDR2 SMNVEV (reference sequence). Unmatched junction bases numbered 10, after V lost 6 bases and J lost 0 bases. This CDR3 reads CASSPSTSGASSYEQYF. The CDR3 DNA reads as TGTGCCAGCAGCCCTTCGACTAGCGGGGCTAGCTCCTACGAGCAGTACTTC.

This chain links TRBV5-5 with TRBJ1-1; D possibly corresponds to TRBD1 (6 bases). The CDR3 has 14 amino acids. Germline values: CDR1 SGHKS, CDR2 YYEKEE (reference sequence). V was clipped by 1 base and J by 6 bases, with 13 bases between them. The DNA for the CDR3 is TGTGCCAGCAGCTTGAGGGGGGCGGCGGCTGAAGCTTTCTTT. Its translation: CASSLRGAAAEAFF.

This chain joins TRBV4-3 and TRBJ2-2; D call uncertain. The length of the CDR3 is 15 residues. Germline loops: CDR1 LGHNA, CDR2 YSLEER. The V gene lost 4 bases and the J gene lost 0 bases, with 9 bases spanning the gap. Written as DNA, the CDR3 is TGCGCCAGCAGCCGATTTAGTTCGAACACCGGGGAGCTGTTTTTT. It encodes CASSRFSSNTGELFF.